The 19 T cell receptor beta chains reported below all come from one sample, sequenced in a study of human T cells and chemical hapten exposure. The time point: patch test 1, 2 weeks after DPC sensitization. Sample treatment: therapeutic diphenylcyclopropenone sensitization with weekly scalp DPC. MiXCR was run by TCRdb on the RACE reads, yielding one entry per CDR3 protein. This table has approximately 90,000 distinct CDR3 sequences, over 10% appearing once. Sequenced here: whole blood, sampled in connection with sensitization to the hapten diphenylcyclopropenone (DPC). These receptors all come from a woman aged 40 to 49 with alopecia areata. Some clones in this sample may be carry-over from other donors' samples.

This clonotype was recorded at least ten times. The chain employs TRBV28 and TRBJ2-3; D is undetermined. V lost 2 bases and J lost 9, with 9 bases in between. The length of the CDR3 is 12 residues. In germline, CDR1 is MDHEN, CDR2 SYDVKM. The CDR3 loop is CASSLNLGTQYF. As DNA, the CDR3 is TGTGCCAGCAGTTTAAACCTGGGAACGCAGTATTTT.

The rearrangement uses TRBV19 and TRBJ2-5; 10 bases agree with TRBD2. Trimming removed 2 bases from V and 4 bases from J; junction bases left unmatched: 7. Germline CDR1 is LNHDA and CDR2 is SQIVND (reference sequence). The CDR3 runs 16 residues. CDR3 residues: CASSIPSGRAGETQYF. The CDR3 region has the DNA TGTGCCAGTAGTATACCCAGCGGGAGGGCCGGAGAGACCCAGTACTTC.

This clonotype was recorded a few times. The gene calls are TRBV5-1 and TRBJ2-3; no reliable D call. V lost 2 bases, J lost 0 bases, and 13 bases lay in between. Looked up from germline, CDR1 is SGHRS and CDR2 is YFSETQ. The CDR3 covers 16 residues. CDR3 region: CASSFREPSSTDTQYF. The CDR3 DNA follows: TGCGCCAGCAGCTTTCGAGAACCATCAAGCACAGATACGCAGTATTTT. Looking up the rest from reference TRBV5-1 and TRBJ2-3 gives the full variable domain: KAGVTQTPRYLIKTRGQQVTLSCSPISGHRSVSWYQQTPGQGLQFLFEYFSETQRNKGNFPGRFSGRQFSNSRSEMNVSTLELGDSALYLCASSFREPSSTDTQYFGPGTRLTVL.

The chain joins TRBV5-6 to TRBJ2-1; 12 bases line up with TRBD1. The V gene's germline CDR1 is SGHDT and CDR2 YYEEEE. The CDR3 totals 16 residues. Trimming removed 1 base from V and 9 bases from J; junction bases left unmatched: 8. The CDR3 protein is CASSLLGTGGSSEQFF. The CDR3 region has the DNA TGTGCCAGCAGCTTGTTAGGGACAGGGGGCTCTAGTGAGCAGTTCTTC.

This clonotype was counted between two and nine times. The chain recombines TRBV29-1 with TRBJ1-1; TRBD1 matches at 7 bases. With 7 bases clipped from V and 0 bases from J, the junction kept 2 bases outside the gene matches. Germline V CDR1 and CDR2: SQVTM, ANQGSEA. The CDR3 spans 12 residues. DNA for the CDR3: TGCAGCGCCGACAGGGTGAACACTGAAGCTTTCTTT. Its translation is CSADRVNTEAFF. The full variable domain, with the rest looked up from reference TRBV29-1 and TRBJ1-1, is SAVISQKPSRDICQRGTSLTIQCQVDSQVTMMFWYRQQPGQSLTLIATANQGSEATYESGFVIDKFPISRPNLTFSTLTVSNMSPEDSSIYLCSADRVNTEAFFGQGTRLTVV.

This clonotype has at least ten counts. The genes are TRBV20-1 and TRBJ2-7; tentatively, D is TRBD2 (6 bases). This CDR3 has 14 amino acids. Germline CDR1 is DFQATT and CDR2 is SNEGSKA (reference sequence). The ends were cut back, 0 bases at V and 0 bases at J, with 9 bases in the middle. CDR3 amino acids: CSARDGGSSYEQYF. The CDR3 DNA is TGCAGTGCTAGAGATGGGGGGAGCTCCTACGAGCAGTACTTC.

This clonotype came up a few times. This rearrangement joins TRBV7-9 to TRBJ2-3, with TRBD1 matching 10 bases. Trimming took 7 bases from V and 0 from J; bases not matched to a gene: 7. The CDR3 is 16 amino acids. Per germline, CDR1 SEHNR and CDR2 FQNEAQ (reference sequence). The CDR3 spells CASNPPGQGSTDTQYF. CDR3 sequence (DNA): TGTGCCAGCAACCCTCCGGGACAGGGGAGCACAGATACGCAGTATTTT. Looking up the rest from reference TRBV7-9 and TRBJ2-3 gives the full variable domain: DTGVSQNPRHKITKRGQNVTFRCDPISEHNRLYWYRQTLGQGPEFLTYFQNEAQLEKSRLLSDRFSAERPKGSFSTLEIQRTEQGDSAMYLCASNPPGQGSTDTQYFGPGTRLTVL.

This clonotype has only a few counts. The DNA for the CDR3 is TGTGCCAGCAGCTTAAGTGGCAGTAAAAACATTCAGTACTTC. This encodes CASSLSGSKNIQYF. The chain carries TRBV7-8 and TRBJ2-4, with D uncertain. V lost 2 bases to trimming and J lost 4 bases, with 9 bases between them. This CDR3 has 14 amino acids. Per the germline V gene, CDR1 is SGHVS and CDR2 is FQNEAQ.

This clonotype was picked up many times. The chain couples TRBV11-2 to TRBJ2-1; D remains unclear. Trimming stripped 1 base from V and 6 bases from J, with 13 bases between. Per the germline V gene, CDR1 is SGHAT and CDR2 is FQNNGV. The length of the CDR3 is 15 residues. The CDR3 sequence is CASSLVGQEVNEQFF. The CDR3 DNA follows: TGTGCCAGCAGCTTAGTGGGCCAGGAAGTCAATGAGCAGTTCTTC.

This chain joins TRBV29-1 and TRBJ2-4; 9 bases match TRBD2. The V and J ends lost 7 bases and 4 bases, in that order; junction bases with no gene match: 11. Germline CDR1 is SQVTM and CDR2 is ANQGSEA. CDR3 length equals 15 residues. Written as DNA, the CDR3 is TGCAGCGCCGGGGGGAGACTAGCGGAAAAAAACATTCAGTACTTC. Encoded protein: CSAGGRLAEKNIQYF.

The chain joins TRBV7-8 to TRBJ2-7; 7 bases map to TRBD2. J lost 0 bases, V lost 1 base, and 3 bases had no gene match. The CDR3 is 15 amino acids. The germline V gene has CDR1 SGHVS and CDR2 FQNEAQ. The CDR3 region has the DNA TGTGCCAGCAGCTTAGGGACTAGGGCCTCCTACGAGCAGTACTTC. Encoded protein: CASSLGTRASYEQYF.

This clonotype was recorded many times. The chain is built from TRBV28 and TRBJ2-7; D possibly corresponds to TRBD2 (5 bases). CDR1 and CDR2 (germline): MDHEN, SYDVKM. The ends were cut back, 6 bases at V and 10 bases at J, with 19 bases in the middle. This CDR3 is 13 amino acids long. The CDR3 sequence: CASSQPGGPIQYF. In nucleotides, the CDR3 is TGTGCCAGCAGCCAGCCTGGAGGCCCGATTCAGTACTTC.

This clonotype appeared a few times. The rearrangement joins TRBV24-1 to TRBJ2-7; D is perhaps TRBD2 (6 bases). Germline lookup yields CDR1 KGHDR and CDR2 SFDVKD. Trimming removed 7 bases from V and 5 bases from J, with 14 bases in between. The CDR3 contains 13 residues. In DNA, the CDR3 is TGTGCCACCAGCACAAAGGGAGGCCACGAGCAGTACTTC. Its protein product is CATSTKGGHEQYF.

This clonotype was recorded once. V and J are TRBV7-9 and TRBJ2-3; the match to TRBD2 covers 11 bases. J was trimmed by 5 bases and V by 5 bases; bases with no gene match: 12. Germline V lookup: CDR1 SEHNR, CDR2 FQNEAQ (reference sequence). The length of the CDR3 is 17 residues. The CDR3 protein is CASSPKTSGMLQDTQYF. In DNA form, the CDR3 reads TGTGCCAGCAGCCCTAAGACTAGCGGGATGCTACAAGATACGCAGTATTTT.

This clonotype was found a few times. The chain joins TRBV10-3 to TRBJ2-7, with 8 bases matching TRBD1. Germline lookup yields CDR1 ENHRY and CDR2 SYGVKD. The trim removed 2 bases at V and 4 bases at J, leaving 10 bases unmatched. The CDR3 consists of 16 residues. CDR3 protein: CAISEHPDRDRYEQYF. CDR3 sequence (DNA): TGTGCCATCAGTGAGCACCCGGACAGGGACCGGTACGAGCAGTACTTC.

This clonotype was picked up a small number of times. The chain is built from TRBV10-3 and TRBJ1-2; D may be TRBD1 (5 bases). There are 14 residues in the CDR3. Germline CDR1 is ENHRY and CDR2 is SYGVKD. V lost 3 bases, J lost 4 bases, and 12 bases lay in between. The CDR3 loop reads CAISDGREGYGYTF. CDR3 DNA sequence: TGTGCCATCAGTGATGGCAGGGAGGGCTATGGCTACACCTTC.

The chain carries TRBV5-4 and TRBJ1-2, with D uncertain. Germline CDR1 and CDR2: SGHNT and YYREEE (reference sequence). V lost 2 bases and J lost 8, with 22 bases in between. CDR3 size: 16 residues. This chain's CDR3 is CASSLDQITPRGGYTF. CDR3 DNA: TGTGCCAGCAGCTTAGATCAGATCACCCCGCGGGGAGGCTACACCTTC.

V is TRBV20-1 and J is TRBJ2-3; the match to TRBD2 covers 8 bases. The V gene's germline CDR1 is DFQATT and CDR2 SNEGSKA (reference sequence). Germline trimming cut 7 bases from V and 7 bases from J; bases unmatched to any gene: 10. This CDR3 is 13 amino acids long. CDR3 bases: TGCAGTGGGAGGGAACTAGCGGCGAATACGCAGTATTTT. As protein: CSGRELAANTQYF.

This clonotype was counted only a few times. The rearrangement links TRBV5-1 to TRBJ2-1, with TRBD2 as a possible D gene (6 bases). The CDR3 is 15 residues long. V shed 4 bases and J shed 1 base, with 12 bases lying between them. Germline V lookup: CDR1 SGHRS, CDR2 YFSETQ. The CDR3 DNA reads TGCGCCAGCAGCCCGAAGCGGGTTTCCTACAATGAGCAGTTCTTC. Translated: CASSPKRVSYNEQFF.